This passage covers 28 T cell receptor beta chains from one sample sequenced in a study of Graves' ophthalmopathy and Graves' hyperthyroidism. The authors amplified TCR beta CDR3 regions from RNA transcripts. HTBI-primed first-round RT-PCR preceded second-round multiplex PCR. Via MiXCR, TCRdb re-called the multiplex PCR reads, giving one row per CDR3 protein. The data hold approximately 700,000 distinct CDR3 sequences, with about 41% observed a single time. The sequencing input was peripheral blood. The receptors were gathered from an adult man with Graves' ophthalmopathy.

The rearrangement joins TRBV10-3 to TRBJ1-1; D uncertain. Trimming removed 6 bases from V and 8 bases from J, with 10 bases in between. In germline, CDR1 is ENHRY, CDR2 SYGVKD. The CDR3 has 11 amino acids. The CDR3 bases are TGTGCCATCAGCCGAGGGAGAGAAGCTTTCTTT. Protein: CAISRGREAFF.

This clonotype was counted once. The chain employs TRBV4-2 and TRBJ1-5; D remains ambiguous. Trimming pared 4 bases from V and 3 bases from J, leaving 10 bases between. The length of the CDR3 is 14 residues. The V gene's germline CDR1 is LGHNA and CDR2 YNFKEQ. The CDR3 is CASSPGWANQPQHF. The CDR3 bases are TGTGCCAGCAGCCCCGGGTGGGCCAATCAGCCCCAGCATTTT.

The chain uses TRBV29-1 and TRBJ2-7; 9 bases match TRBD1. The J segment lost 6 bases and the V segment lost 1 base, leaving 4 bases of the junction unmatched. CDR3 size: 13 residues. Per the germline V gene, CDR1 is SQVTM and CDR2 is ANQGSEA. The CDR3 nucleotides are TGCAGCGTTGAAGGACAGGGGGTATTCGAGCAGTACTTC. This translates into CSVEGQGVFEQYF.

This clonotype was observed a few times. The rearrangement links TRBV25-1 to TRBJ1-4; D not resolved. With 3 bases removed from V and 0 bases from J, the gap between germline ends came to 8 bases. The CDR3 is made up of 15 amino acids. The germline V gene has CDR1 MGHDK and CDR2 SYGVNS. CDR3 nucleotide sequence: TGTGCCAGCAGTGATAGAACGTCAACTAATGAAAAACTGTTTTTT. This sequence encodes CASSDRTSTNEKLFF. Combining the CDR3 with reference TRBV25-1 and TRBJ1-4 gives the whole variable domain EADIYQTPRYLVIGTGKKITLECSQTMGHDKMYWYQQDPGMELHLIHYSYGVNSTEKGDLSSESTVSRIRTEHFPLTLESARPSHTSQYLCASSDRTSTNEKLFFGSGTQLSVL.

The table lists this clonotype with many counts. The chain combines TRBV19 with TRBJ1-3; 8 bases match TRBD1. Trimming removed 3 bases from V and 0 bases from J; junction bases left unmatched: 7. CDR1 is LNHDA and CDR2 is SQIVND in the germline V gene (reference sequence). CDR3 length: 17 amino acids. The CDR3 DNA follows: TGTGCCAGTAGTATCCTCCCAGGGGGCCACTCTGGAAACACCATATATTTT. Translated: CASSILPGGHSGNTIYF.

This sequence joins TRBV10-3 and TRBJ1-1; D remains ambiguous. The CDR3 contains 12 residues. Trimming took 4 bases from V and 8 from J, leaving 11 bases between them. Germline V CDR1 and CDR2: ENHRY, SYGVKD. CDR3 loop: CAISGSGPEAFF. As DNA, the CDR3 is TGTGCCATCAGTGGGAGCGGGCCAGAAGCTTTCTTT.

The CDR3 bases are TGTGCCAGCACCCTAAAGGGGACGGAGAATGAAAAACTGTTTTTT. This gives the protein CASTLKGTENEKLFF. The chain employs TRBV10-3 and TRBJ1-4; TRBD1 is a possible D gene (5 bases). CDR3 length: 15 residues. Trimming removed 10 bases at V and 5 bases at J, with 20 bases between. Germline V CDR1 and CDR2: ENHRY, SYGVKD.

Of note for this clonotype: This clone may be a read error of a much larger clone one base away. Because the CDR3 is missing its conserved closing phenylalanine or tryptophan, this is likely a read error. The V gene is TRBV7-2, the J gene TRBJ2-7; 8 bases align to TRBD1. The CDR3 is 14 amino acids. J lost 3 bases, V lost 5 bases, and 6 bases had no gene match. Per germline, CDR1 SGHTA and CDR2 FQGNSA. Here the CDR3 DNA reads TGTGCCAGCAGCACGCGACAGGGGTTCTACGAGCAGTACCTC. This sequence encodes CASSTRQGFYEQYL.

Points on this clonotype: Since a much larger clone is just one base distant, this may be a read error. The chain joins TRBV11-2 to TRBJ2-7; TRBD1 agrees at 8 bases. Per germline, CDR1 SGHAT and CDR2 FQNNGV. This CDR3 is built from 18 residues. V dropped 3 bases and J dropped 4; count of bases not matched to a gene: 17. CDR3 loop: CASSFTVRAGGPVYEQYF. The CDR3 DNA reads as TGTGCCAGCAGCTTTACGGTACGGGCAGGGGGCCCTGTTTACGAGCAGTACTTC.

This clonotype was counted between two and nine times. The J gene is TRBJ2-7, the V gene TRBV6-6, with 10 bases that match TRBD1. The CDR3 is 16 residues long. Germline values: CDR1 MNHNY, CDR2 SVGAGI (reference sequence). V lost 2 bases and J lost 5; bases outside the gene matches: 9. CDR3 sequence (DNA): TGTGCCAGCAGTTACCCTATGGGACAGGGGATACACGAGCAGTACTTC. It specifies CASSYPMGQGIHEQYF.

J is TRBJ1-6 and V is TRBV12-3 or TRBV12-4; possibly TRBD1 for D (5 bases). V was clipped by 3 bases and J by 5 bases, with 8 bases between them. This CDR3 has 14 residues. The CDR3 here is CASSFAQDNSPLHF. The CDR3 region has the DNA TGTGCCAGCAGTTTTGCACAGGATAATTCACCCCTCCACTTT.

On this clonotype itself: As the CDR3 is not closed by the conserved phenylalanine or tryptophan, this likely results from a read error. V and J are TRBV5-1 and TRBJ1-1; D not certain. Looked up from germline, CDR1 is SGHRS and CDR2 is YFSETQ. V lost 0 bases and J 1 base, leaving 4 bases between the germline ends. This CDR3 region has 13 residues. CDR3 nucleotide sequence: TGCGCCAGCAGCTTGGCGCGGAACACTGAAGCTTTCTCT. Protein product: CASSLARNTEAFS.

Remarks on this clonotype: One end of the junction fails to match germline, which may point to a read error. This chain joins TRBV10-3 and TRBJ2-6; 8 nucleotides match TRBD1. Germline-derived CDR1 and CDR2 are ENHRY and SYGVKD. The CDR3 is made up of 14 amino acids. CDR3 in amino acids: CAISVSQGAVTEAF. The CDR3 nucleotides read TGTGCCATCAGTGTATCGCAGGGGGCGGTCACTGAAGCTTTC.

V gene TRBV7-2 combines with J gene TRBJ2-6; TRBD1 agrees at 7 bases. The germline gives CDR1 SGHTA, CDR2 FQGNSA. The CDR3 length is 15 residues. With V trimmed by 4 bases and J by 4 bases, 4 bases remained unmatched. The CDR3 here is CASSWDRPGANVLTF. CDR3 in DNA: TGTGCCAGCAGCTGGGACAGACCGGGGGCCAACGTCCTGACTTTC.

The J gene is TRBJ2-7, the V gene TRBV6-6; 7 bases map to TRBD1. Germline V gene sequence: CDR1 MNHNY, CDR2 SVGAGI (reference sequence). The CDR3 contains 13 residues. V trimming: 2 bases; J trimming: 3 bases; junction bases outside the gene matches: 1. CDR3 DNA sequence: TGTGCCAGCAGTTACCGGACAGGCTACGAGCAGTACTTC. Residues: CASSYRTGYEQYF.

The V call is TRBV29-1, the J call TRBJ1-6; TRBD1 is a possible D gene (5 bases). Germline V gene lookup returns CDR1 SQVTM and CDR2 ANQGSEA. This CDR3 has 13 amino acids. V lost 7 bases and J 7 bases, leaving 14 bases between the germline ends. The CDR3 here is CSGSGDPNSPLHF. The CDR3, as DNA: TGCAGCGGTAGCGGGGACCCCAATTCACCCCTCCACTTT.

This sequence joins TRBV19 and TRBJ1-3; perhaps TRBD1 as D (6 bases). V lost 7 bases to trimming and J lost 0 bases, with 13 bases between them. The germline gives CDR1 LNHDA, CDR2 SQIVND (reference sequence). The CDR3 contains 15 residues. The CDR3 DNA sequence: TGTGCCAGTATGTGGGACACGAACTCTGGAAACACCATATATTTT. It codes for CASMWDTNSGNTIYF.

This clonotype was recorded many times. The chain couples TRBV12-3 or TRBV12-4 to TRBJ2-5; 10 nucleotides match TRBD2. V trimming: 10 bases; J trimming: 5 bases; junction bases outside the gene matches: 10. The CDR3 spans 14 residues. CDR3 amino acids: CATQAGGPYETQYF. In DNA, the CDR3 is TGTGCCACCCAAGCGGGGGGGCCTTACGAGACCCAGTACTTC.

The chain recombines TRBV4-1 with TRBJ2-5, with no clear D. Trimming cost V 1 base and J 0 bases, with 12 bases left between them. The CDR3 length is 16 residues. The germline V gene has CDR1 MGHRA and CDR2 YSYEKL. The CDR3 DNA is TGCGCCAGCAGCCAAGTGTCTTTAGGTTACCAAGAGACCCAGTACTTC. Translating it yields CASSQVSLGYQETQYF.

This clonotype was seen just once. This is likely a read error, given that the CDR3 carries no conserved phenylalanine or tryptophan at its end. It is unclear where the CDR3 begins or ends on the DNA, so no DNA is shown, and the CDR3 is as TCRdb lists it. V and J are TRBV29-1 and TRBJ1-4. The germline V gene encodes CDR1 SQVTM and CDR2 ANQGSEA. Termini included, the CDR3 measures 8 amino acids. The CDR3 here is CSVVRGTS.

The V call is TRBV7-9, the J call TRBJ1-5; weak D call: TRBD1 (5 bases). Germline lookup yields CDR1 SEHNR and CDR2 FQNEAQ (reference sequence). The CDR3 totals 14 residues. The ends were cut back, 5 bases at V and 11 bases at J, with 19 bases in the middle. CDR3 DNA sequence: TGTGCCAGCAGCCCCAGGGTGACCCGGGGGGCCCAGCATTTT. Translation gives CASSPRVTRGAQHF.

This chain links TRBV7-9 with TRBJ1-2; D might be TRBD1 (5 bases). The length of the CDR3 is 15 residues. CDR1 is SEHNR, CDR2 FQNEAQ, per germline (reference sequence). The V end was cut by 5 bases, the J end by 5 bases, with 18 bases between. CDR3 DNA sequence: TGTGCCAGCAGCGTATCAGGGACGCCCGAGTATGGCTACACCTTC. Translated, it gives CASSVSGTPEYGYTF.

A word on this clonotype: A read error is possible here, since a much larger clone lies one base away. This chain links TRBV19 with TRBJ1-5; 9 bases line up with TRBD1. The V gene end was trimmed by 1 base and the J gene end by 7 bases; junction bases not matched to a gene: 8. The germline CDR1 and CDR2 sequences are LNHDA and SQIVND (reference sequence). CDR3 size: 16 residues. The CDR3 DNA reads as TGTGCCAGTAGTATAGGGACAACAGGGGGCAGCCAGCCCCAGCATTTT. It codes for CASSIGTTGGSQPQHF.

This chain connects TRBV11-1 to TRBJ2-7, with a possible D match to TRBD2 (6 bases). The V end lost 5 bases, the J end lost 7 bases, and 18 bases lay between the germline ends. The CDR3 totals 14 residues. Per germline, CDR1 SGHAT and CDR2 FQDESV (reference sequence). CDR3 sequence reads: CASSPTGLYNEQYF. DNA of the CDR3: TGTGCCAGCAGCCCTACGGGACTTTACAATGAGCAGTACTTC.

V and J are TRBV5-1 and TRBJ1-1, with unresolved D. The V gene lost 2 bases and the J gene lost 7 bases, with 15 bases spanning the gap. The CDR3 is 14 amino acids. In germline, CDR1 is SGHRS, CDR2 YFSETQ. The CDR3 sequence is CASSFKGATNEAFF. The CDR3 region has the DNA TGCGCCAGCAGCTTCAAGGGTGCAACTAATGAAGCTTTCTTT.

This clonotype has ten or more counts. V usage is TRBV15 and J usage is TRBJ1-2; a possible D gene is TRBD1 (5 bases). Germline V CDR1 and CDR2: LNHNV, YYDKDF (reference sequence). Trimming took 3 bases from V and 4 from J, leaving 9 bases between them. This CDR3 comprises 13 residues. The CDR3 sequence is CATSRGTVYGYTF. The CDR3 DNA reads as TGTGCCACCAGCAGGGGGACGGTCTATGGCTACACCTTC. Full variable domain (remainder filled in from reference TRBV15 and TRBJ1-2): DAMVIQNPRYQVTQFGKPVTLSCSQTLNHNVMYWYQQKSSQAPKLLFHYYDKDFNNEADTPDNFQSRRPNTSFCFLDIRSPGLGDTAMYLCATSRGTVYGYTFGSGTRLTVV.

The gene calls are TRBV14 and TRBJ1-3; TRBD1 is a possible D gene (6 bases). With 1 base removed from V and 3 bases from J, the gap between germline ends came to 13 bases. Germline CDR1 is SGHDN and CDR2 is FVKESK. The CDR3 loop spans 16 amino acids. CDR3 nucleotides: TGTGCCAGCAGCCAAGGAGGGGGGATGAGTGGAAACACCATATATTTT. This gives the protein CASSQGGGMSGNTIYF.

This clonotype has a single count. Given a much more abundant clone one base away, this may be a read error. The genes are TRBV11-1 and TRBJ1-6; D unclear. CDR1 is SGHAT, CDR2 FQDESV, per germline (reference sequence). Trimming cost V 2 bases and J 10 bases, with 9 bases left between them. CDR3 length: 13 amino acids. CDR3 in DNA: TGTGCCAGCAGCTTAAGGGCGGGGTCACCCCTCCACTTT. Translation: CASSLRAGSPLHF. The full variable domain, with the rest looked up from reference TRBV11-1 and TRBJ1-6, is EAEVAQSPRYKITEKSQAVAFWCDPISGHATLYWYRQILGQGPELLVQFQDESVVDDSQLPKDRFSAERLKGVDSTLKIQPAELGDSAMYLCASSLRAGSPLHFGNGTRLTVT.